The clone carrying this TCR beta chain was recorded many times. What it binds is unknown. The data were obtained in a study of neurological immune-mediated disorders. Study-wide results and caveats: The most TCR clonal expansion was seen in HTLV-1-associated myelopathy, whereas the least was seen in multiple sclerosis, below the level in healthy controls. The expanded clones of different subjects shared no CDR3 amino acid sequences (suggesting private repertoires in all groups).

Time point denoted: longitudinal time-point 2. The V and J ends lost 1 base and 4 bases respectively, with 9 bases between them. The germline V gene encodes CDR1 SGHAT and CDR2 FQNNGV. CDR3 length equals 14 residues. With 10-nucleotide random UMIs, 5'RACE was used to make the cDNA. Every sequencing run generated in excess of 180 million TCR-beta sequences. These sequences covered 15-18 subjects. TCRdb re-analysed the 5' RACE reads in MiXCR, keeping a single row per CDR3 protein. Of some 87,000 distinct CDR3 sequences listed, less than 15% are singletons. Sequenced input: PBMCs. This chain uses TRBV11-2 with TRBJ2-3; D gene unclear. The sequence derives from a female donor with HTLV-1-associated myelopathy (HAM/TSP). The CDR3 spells CASSLVLGSDTQYF. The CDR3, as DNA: TGTGCCAGCAGCTTAGTGTTGGGTTCAGATACGCAGTATTTT.